This TCR beta chain was documented in a study of cytomegalovirus exposure and HLA in healthy donors. General observations from the study: Productive rates of about 87% or about 30% were seen for most TCR beta V segments in an earlier analysis.

PCR primers comprised 60 Vbeta and 13 Jbeta primers. This table comes from immunoSEQ multiplex PCR, and its TCRdb copy is limited to in-frame clones, with some not included. Seen here are under 150,000 clones, around three quarters observed once, and the top ten hold over 2%. On this clone: The antigen remains unidentified.

The CDR3 has 20 amino acids. CDR1 SGHVS and CDR2 FQNEAQ come from the germline V gene. Germline trimming cut 5 bases from V and 5 bases from J; bases unmatched to any gene: 21. Sequencing was done on a sample of PBMCs. The receptor's source is a man aged 25-40 years in good health and CMV-seronegative. The genes are TRBV7-8 and TRBJ2-2, with 9 positions matching TRBD2. CDR3 DNA: TGTGCCAGCAGCCCTTCCCGTATAGCGGGAGACTCACGGGGGACCGGGGAGCTGTTTTTT. It encodes CASSPSRIAGDSRGTGELFF.